This T cell receptor beta chain was profiled in a study of T cell changes during pregnancy in multiple sclerosis. Repertoires were generated with immunoSEQ multiplex PCR, while TCRdb's copy carries only in-frame clones and drops some. The data contain tens of thousands of clones, 75% to 95% of them singletons. Germline assignment: CDR1 SGHTA and CDR2 FQGTGA. V was clipped by 1 base and J by 2 bases, with 8 bases between them. This CDR3 has 14 residues. The V call is TRBV7-3, the J call TRBJ1-1; D remains unclear. The receptor was derived from a female donor with multiple sclerosis, enrolled in a pregnancy study. Sequenced material: peripheral blood, taken before pregnancy. CDR3: CASSLSTGNTEAFF. In DNA, the CDR3 is TGTGCCAGCAGCTTAAGTACGGGTAACACTGAAGCTTTCTTT.